This TCR beta chain was sequenced for a study of T cells after yellow fever vaccination. Study-wide findings and caveats: Overall, a small share of clonotypes was seen in both CD4 and CD8 compartments.

The CDR3 is made up of 16 amino acids. Germline loops: CDR1 MNHNS, CDR2 SASEGT. Trimming cost V 6 bases and J 2 bases, with 19 bases left between them. This clonotype was recorded at least ten times. The antigen is undetermined. In TCRdb, the 5' RACE reads were re-called with MiXCR into one record per CDR3 protein. Among 500,000 to 650,000 distinct CDR3 sequences listed, around 16% were seen once. This TCR was recovered from a man aged 18 to 30 who received the YFV17D yellow fever vaccine. Sequences were derived from PBMCs, sampled 4 to 5 days after the first yellow fever vaccination. The chain carries TRBV6-1 and TRBJ1-1; D is unclear. The CDR3: CASRSGSLPENTEAFF. DNA of the CDR3: TGTGCCAGCAGATCTGGCTCCTTACCAGAAAACACTGAAGCTTTCTTT.